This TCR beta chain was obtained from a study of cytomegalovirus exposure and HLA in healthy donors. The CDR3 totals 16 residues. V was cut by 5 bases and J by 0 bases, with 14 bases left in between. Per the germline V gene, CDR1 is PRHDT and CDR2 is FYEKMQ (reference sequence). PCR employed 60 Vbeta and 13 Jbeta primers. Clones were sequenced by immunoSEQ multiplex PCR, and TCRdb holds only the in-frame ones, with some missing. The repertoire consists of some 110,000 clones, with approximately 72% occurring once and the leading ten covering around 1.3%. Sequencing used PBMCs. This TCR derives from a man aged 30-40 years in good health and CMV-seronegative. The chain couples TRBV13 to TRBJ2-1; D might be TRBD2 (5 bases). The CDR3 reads CASSALAASSYNEQFF. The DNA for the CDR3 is TGTGCCAGCAGCGCGCTAGCAGCTAGCTCCTACAATGAGCAGTTCTTC.